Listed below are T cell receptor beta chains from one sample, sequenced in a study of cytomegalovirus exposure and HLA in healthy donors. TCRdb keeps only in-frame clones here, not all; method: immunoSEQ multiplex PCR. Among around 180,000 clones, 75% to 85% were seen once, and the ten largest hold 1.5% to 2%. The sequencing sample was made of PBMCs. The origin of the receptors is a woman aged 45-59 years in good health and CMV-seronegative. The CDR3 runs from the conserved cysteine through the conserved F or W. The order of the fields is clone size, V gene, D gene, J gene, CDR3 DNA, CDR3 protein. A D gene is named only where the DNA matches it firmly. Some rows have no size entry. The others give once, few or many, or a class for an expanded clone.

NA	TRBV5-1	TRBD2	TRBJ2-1	TGCGCCAGCAGCTCCGACTCTAGCGGGAAGGGTAATGAGCAGTTCTTC	CASSSDSSGKGNEQFF
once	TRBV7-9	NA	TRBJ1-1	TGTTCCAGCAGCTTAGTAGGAGGGGTGGGGAACACTGAAGCTTTCTTT	CSSSLVGGVGNTEAFF
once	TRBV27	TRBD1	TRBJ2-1	TGTGCCAGCAGTCGACAGGGGGGAAACAATGAGCAGTTCTTC	CASSRQGGNNEQFF
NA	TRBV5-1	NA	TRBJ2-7	TGCGCCAGCAATCTGGCTGCGGGTTTTGACGAGCAGTACTTC	CASNLAAGFDEQYF
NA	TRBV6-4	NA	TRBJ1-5	TGTGCCAGCAGCGGGGAGGTCAATCAGCCCCAGCATTTT	CASSGEVNQPQHF
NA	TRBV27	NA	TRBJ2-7	TGTGCCAGCAGTTTATCGATAGTCGGGGAATACGAGCAGTACTTC	CASSLSIVGEYEQYF
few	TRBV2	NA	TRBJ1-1	TGTGCCAGCAGGGGGGGGACCACTGAAGCTTTCTTT	CASRGGTTEAFF
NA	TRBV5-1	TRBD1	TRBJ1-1	TGCGCCAGCAGCGTACAGGGGATAAAGACTGAAGCTTTCTTT	CASSVQGIKTEAFF
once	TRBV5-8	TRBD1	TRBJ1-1	TGTGCCAGCAGCTTCAGACAGGGTTACATGAACACTGAAGCTTTCTTT	CASSFRQGYMNTEAFF
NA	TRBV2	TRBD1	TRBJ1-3	TGTGCCAGCAGTCGAACAGGGGTTAGGAATGGAAACACCATATATTTT	CASSRTGVRNGNTIYF
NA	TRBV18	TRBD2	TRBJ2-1	TGTGCCAGCCTCAGGCGGGAGGGCCAATACAATGAGCAGTTCTTC	CASLRREGQYNEQFF
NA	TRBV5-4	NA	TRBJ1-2	TGTGCCTTCCGGGCCGGGACTCCGATTTACACCTTC	CAFRAGTPIYTF
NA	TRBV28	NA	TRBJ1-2	TGTGCCAGCATCCTCAACCCAGGGGCCAACTATGGCTACACCTTC	CASILNPGANYGYTF
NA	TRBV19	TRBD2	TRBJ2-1	TGTGCCAGTAGTATTGGTCTAGCGGGAGGGTTAACCTACAATGAGCAGTTCTTC	CASSIGLAGGLTYNEQFF
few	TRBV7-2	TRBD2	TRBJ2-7	TGTGCCAGCAGTTCCCGGGGGGGGATGGCCTACGAGCAGTACTTC	CASSSRGGMAYEQYF
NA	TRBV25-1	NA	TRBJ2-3	TGTGCCAGCAGTGACCTAGTGACTACTAGCACAGATACGCAGTATTTT	CASSDLVTTSTDTQYF
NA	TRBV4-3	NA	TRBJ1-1	TGCGCCAGCAGCCCCGGGCGGGGGAACACTGAAGCTTCCTTT	CASSPGRGNTEASF
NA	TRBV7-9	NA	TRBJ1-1	TGTGCCAGCAGCTTAGCTGGCAAGAACACTGAAGCTTTCTTT	CASSLAGKNTEAFF
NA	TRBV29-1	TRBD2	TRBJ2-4	TGCAGCGTTGAAGGGGGGGGTCGCGGAGCCAAAAACATTCAGTACTTC	CSVEGGGRGAKNIQYF
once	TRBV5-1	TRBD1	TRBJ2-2	TGCGCCAGCAGCGACAGGGCCCAGAACACCGGGGAGCTGTTTTTT	CASSDRAQNTGELFF
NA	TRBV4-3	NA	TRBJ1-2	TGCGCCAGCAGCCAGGCCGACAGGTCCTATGGCTACACCTTC	CASSQADRSYGYTF
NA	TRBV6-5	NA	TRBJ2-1	TGTGCCAGCAGTGCAGACATGGAACCTTACAATGAGCAGTTCTTC	CASSADMEPYNEQFF
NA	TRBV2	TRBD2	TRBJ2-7	TGTGCCAGCAGCGCGGGACTAGCAGGGTACGAGCAGTACTTC	CASSAGLAGYEQYF
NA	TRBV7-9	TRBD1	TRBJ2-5	TGTGCCAGCAGCTTCGCCGGGACAGGGAGAAGAGAGACCCAGTACTTC	CASSFAGTGRRETQYF
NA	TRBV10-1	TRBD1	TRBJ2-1	TGCGCCAGCAGTGAGTCAACAGGGGGGACCTACAATGAGCAGTTCTTC	CASSESTGGTYNEQFF
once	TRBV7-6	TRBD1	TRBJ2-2	TGTGCCAGCAGCTTCTTCCTAGACAGGGGAAACACCGGGGAGCTGTTTTTT	CASSFFLDRGNTGELFF
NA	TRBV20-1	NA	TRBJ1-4	TGCAGTGGGACAGATAATGAAAAACTGTTTTTT	CSGTDNEKLFF
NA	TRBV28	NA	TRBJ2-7	TGTGCCAGCAGGGGACCACAGGGAGCCGACGAGCAGTACTTC	CASRGPQGADEQYF
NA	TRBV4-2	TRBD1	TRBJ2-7	TGTGCCAGCAGCCCGTCTGACAGGGCGACCTACGAGCAGTACTTC	CASSPSDRATYEQYF
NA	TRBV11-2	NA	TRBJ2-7	TGTGCCAGCAGCTTACTCAGGGCGGTAGGGGAGCAGTACTTC	CASSLLRAVGEQYF
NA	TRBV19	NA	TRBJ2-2	TGTGCCAGTAGTATAGACAGGGCTAACACCGGGGAGCTGTTTTTT	CASSIDRANTGELFF
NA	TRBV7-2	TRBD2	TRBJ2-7	TGTGCCAGCAGAGTTAGCGGGGGGGCGGGCGAGCAGTACTTC	CASRVSGGAGEQYF
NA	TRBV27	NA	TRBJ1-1	TGTGCCAGCAGTTTACAGGAAGACACTGAAGCTTTCTTT	CASSLQEDTEAFF
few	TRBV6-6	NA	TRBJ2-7	TGTGCCAGCAGTTACGGTCACACCTACGAGCAGTACTTC	CASSYGHTYEQYF
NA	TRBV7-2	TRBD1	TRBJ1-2	TGTGCCAGCAGCTTAGTGGGACAGGGGGGAAGGACGGTGGGCTACACCTTC	CASSLVGQGGRTVGYTF
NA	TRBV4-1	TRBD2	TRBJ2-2	TGCGCCAGCAGCCAAGTAGCGGGAGCGGTCGGCGGGGAGCTGTTTTTT	CASSQVAGAVGGELFF